These 20 T cell receptor beta chains were sequenced from one sample in a study of tumor-infiltrating lymphocytes in primary liver carcinoma. Both RNA and DNA were isolated together from about 21-30 mg of bulk tissue that had not been sorted. The input was about 490 ng total RNA; TCR beta cDNA was made from it with a constant-region primer. What produced the TCR beta libraries was three nested multiplex PCR rounds using slightly modified ARM-PCR. Researchers ran the first two PCR rounds for roughly 11 cycles each with TRBV1-TRBV30 forward primers and a C-beta reverse primer. TCRdb recomputed calls from the multiplex PCR reads with MiXCR, one row per CDR3 protein. The sample records tens of thousands of distinct CDR3 sequences, 71% being singletons. Sequences were obtained from liver tumor tissue from sampling region 4. Subset defined: tumor region T4, right-lateral pole. The receptor set was obtained from a man aged 40-50 years with primary liver carcinoma and hepatitis B virus infection.

As for this clonotype: The germline gene is not matched at one end of the junction; a read error may be the cause. The chain combines TRBV7-8 with TRBJ1-2; D is uncertain. Germline V CDR1 and CDR2: SGHVS, FQNEAQ. The CDR3 sequence is 15 residues long. CDR3 amino acids: CASSLSSSLAFGYTF. CDR3 in DNA: TGTGCCAGCAGCTTAAGTTCCTCATTGGCCTTTGGCTACACATTC.

Points on this clonotype: This may stem from a read error, because a much larger clone lies one nucleotide away. The chain links TRBV12-3 or TRBV12-4 to TRBJ2-2; tentative D call: TRBD1 (6 bases). This CDR3 is built from 13 residues. The DNA for the CDR3 is TGTGCCAACAGTTCCTCAGGGGCCGGGGAGCTGTTTTTT. This codes for CANSSSGAGELFF.

As for this clonotype: One end of the junction varies from germline; a read error may be responsible. As DNA, the CDR3 is TGTGCCAGCAGCTTAGTGGGGGGTACTGTGTGCAATGAGAAGTTCTTC. Translation: CASSLVGGTVCNEKFF. The chain has TRBV7-2 and TRBJ2-1, with D possibly matching TRBD2 (6 bases). The CDR3 runs to 16 residues. In germline, CDR1 is SGHTA, CDR2 FQGNSA. The entire variable domain, with the rest obtained from reference TRBV7-2 and TRBJ2-1, is as follows: GAGVSQSPSNKVTEKGKDVELRCDPISGHTALYWYRQSLGQGLEFLIYFQGNSAPDKSGLPSDRFSAERTGGSVSTLTIQRTQQEDSAVYLCASSLVGGTVCNEKFFGPGTRLTVL.

This chain uses TRBV29-1 with TRBJ2-5, with D perhaps matching TRBD1 (6 bases). The V gene's germline CDR1 is SQVTM and CDR2 ANQGSEA. This CDR3 is 12 amino acids long. Trimming cost V 4 bases and J 4 bases, with 10 bases left between them. The chain's CDR3 is CSVVGQLETQYF. CDR3 in DNA: TGCAGCGTTGTTGGACAGCTAGAGACCCAGTACTTC. Based on the CDR3 plus reference TRBV29-1 and TRBJ2-5, the full variable domain is SAVISQKPSRDICQRGTSLTIQCQVDSQVTMMFWYRQQPGQSLTLIATANQGSEATYESGFVIDKFPISRPNLTFSTLTVSNMSPEDSSIYLCSVVGQLETQYFGPGTRLLVL.

Comments on this clonotype: A read error may produce the germline difference seen at one junction end. The chain carries TRBV4-1 and TRBJ2-7; D call uncertain. The germline gives CDR1 MGHRA, CDR2 YSYEKL. The CDR3 is made up of 13 amino acids. CDR3 sequence: CPSCPGRWYEQYF. CDR3 nucleotides: TGCCCCAGCTGCCCGGGCCGTTGGTATGAGCAGTACTTC.

The V call is TRBV12-3 or TRBV12-4, the J call TRBJ2-1, with D perhaps given as TRBD1 or TRBD2 (5 bases each). V was shortened by 5 bases and J by 8 bases, with 22 bases between the two germline ends. This CDR3 spans 16 amino acids. The CDR3 coding sequence is TGTGCCAGCAGTAAACAGGACAATTCTCTCGGGGATGAGCAGTTCTTC. As protein: CASSKQDNSLGDEQFF.

Comment on this clonotype: The junction departs from germline at one end; a sequencing error may be responsible. The gene calls are TRBV11-2 and TRBJ2-3; D may correspond to TRBD1 or TRBD2 (5 bases each). The germline V gene encodes CDR1 SGHAT and CDR2 FQNNGV. This CDR3 is built from 15 residues. This chain's CDR3 is CASSRTGTGTDTQYF. The CDR3 DNA reads as TGCGCCAGCAGCCGGACTGGGACGGGCACAGATACGCAGTATTTT. Filled out from reference TRBV11-2 and TRBJ2-3, the complete variable domain reads EAGVAQSPRYKIIEKRQSVAFWCNPISGHATLYWYQQILGQGPKLLIQFQNNGVVDDSQLPKDRFSAERLKGVDSTLKIQPAKLEDSAVYLCASSRTGTGTDTQYFGPGTRLTVL.

With respect to this clonotype: The junction differs from germline at one of its ends, possibly a read error. This sequence joins TRBV11-2 and TRBJ1-1; D might be TRBD1 (6 bases). The CDR3 extends over 16 amino acids. The germline V gene has CDR1 SGHAT and CDR2 FQNNGV. The CDR3 nucleotides read TGTGTCAGCAGCCGAGGTAGGGCAGGGGTCTTCACTGGAGCCTTCTTT. This gives the protein CVSSRGRAGVFTGAFF.

Remarks on this clonotype: This could be a read error, since a much larger clone is one nucleotide away. V is TRBV12-3 or TRBV12-4 and J is TRBJ1-4; a weak D match, TRBD1 (6 bases). The CDR3 length is 13 residues. CDR3 region: CVGGAATDEKLFF. For the CDR3, the DNA is TGTGTCGGGGGGGCAGCAACTGATGAAAAACTGTTTTTT.

The chain joins TRBV7-2 to TRBJ2-5; a weak D match, TRBD1 (6 bases). The CDR3 spans 13 residues. Trimming took off 4 bases at V and 5 bases at J, with 11 bases between the two ends. The germline CDR1 and CDR2 sequences are SGHTA and FQGNSA. The CDR3 nucleotides read TGTGCCAGCAGCTGTACAGGGTTGGAGACCCAGTACTTC. Its translation: CASSCTGLETQYF. The full variable domain, rest sourced from reference TRBV7-2 and TRBJ2-5, is GAGVSQSPSNKVTEKGKDVELRCDPISGHTALYWYRQSLGQGLEFLIYFQGNSAPDKSGLPSDRFSAERTGGSVSTLTIQRTQQEDSAVYLCASSCTGLETQYFGPGTRLLVL.

At least ten counts were recorded for this clonotype. The chain employs TRBV7-9 and TRBJ2-7; 7 bases agree with TRBD2. There are 12 residues in the CDR3. Germline lookup yields CDR1 SEHNR and CDR2 FQNEAQ (reference sequence). The V gene end was trimmed by 4 bases and the J gene end by 5 bases; junction bases not matched to a gene: 2. The CDR3 DNA follows: TGTGCCAGCAGCTGGGCGGGGGACGAGCAGTACTTC. Translation: CASSWAGDEQYF.

Worth noting for this clonotype: The CDR3 does not close with the conserved phenylalanine or tryptophan, likely indicating a read error. The J gene is TRBJ2-1, the V gene TRBV5-6; 7 bases are shared with TRBD2. From germline, CDR1 is SGHDT and CDR2 YYEEEE. The CDR3 is made up of 17 amino acids. The CDR3 DNA reads TGTGCAAGCAGCTTGGTGGCTAGCGGCAGAACCTACAATGAGCAGTTCCTC. It specifies CASSLVASGRTYNEQFL.

The sample holds many counts of this clonotype. The chain recombines TRBV29-1 with TRBJ2-7, with 8 bases fitting TRBD2. The germline V gene encodes CDR1 SQVTM and CDR2 ANQGSEA. J gave up 5 bases and V 8 bases, and 8 bases lay outside the gene matches. The CDR3 loop spans 12 amino acids. The CDR3 loop reads CSSLTSDHEQYF. Written as DNA, the CDR3 is TGCAGCTCCCTGACTAGCGACCACGAGCAGTACTTC.

Concerning this clonotype: The junction differs from germline at one of its ends, possibly a read error. The chain recombines TRBV6-2 or TRBV6-3 with TRBJ1-1; no reliable D call. CDR1 and CDR2 from the germline V gene are MNHEY and SVGEGT. The CDR3 contains 14 residues. The CDR3 reads CVSSYWLASTEAFF. The CDR3 bases are TGTGTCAGCAGTTACTGGTTGGCCTCCACTGAAGCTTTCTTT.

The rearrangement links TRBV6-5 to TRBJ2-1, with TRBD2 matching over 7 bases. The CDR3 is 11 amino acids. Germline loops: CDR1 MNHEY, CDR2 SVGAGI. The ends lost 11 bases at V and 14 bases at J; junction bases unmatched: 12. The CDR3 sequence is CAFGKWTSEFF. The CDR3 bases are TGTGCCTTCGGGAAATGGACTAGTGAGTTCTTC.

In the case of this clonotype: At one end, the junction sequence differs from germline, possibly due to a read error. V usage is TRBV6-6 and J usage is TRBJ2-6; a weak D match, TRBD2 (6 bases). CDR1 is MNHNY, CDR2 SVGAGI, per germline (reference sequence). The CDR3 sequence is 19 residues long. In DNA, the CDR3 is TGTGTCAGCAGTTACTCGAAAGCGGGTGGCCTCTCTGGGGCCAACGTCCAGACTTTC. This gives the protein CVSSYSKAGGLSGANVQTF.

In the case of this clonotype: The CDR3 does not end in the conserved phenylalanine or tryptophan, so this is likely a read error. V and J are TRBV6-5 and TRBJ1-5; the D is unclear. CDR1 and CDR2 from the germline V gene are MNHEY and SVGAGI. The CDR3 consists of 14 residues. The CDR3 sequence: CASSEDGRGQTQHV. The CDR3 DNA sequence: TGTGCCAGCAGTGAAGACGGTCGTGGTCAGACCCAGCATGTT.

This clonotype is a singleton in its sample. This sequence joins TRBV6-5 and TRBJ2-3; tentatively, D is TRBD1 or TRBD2 (5 bases each). The V and J ends lost 3 bases and 5 bases respectively, with 12 bases between them. Germline V gives CDR1 MNHEY, CDR2 SVGAGI. The CDR3 covers 14 residues. The CDR3 nucleotides read TGTGCCAGCAGTTATGTGGGGGTGGGAGATACGCAGTATTTT. Translated, it gives CASSYVGVGDTQYF.

This chain joins TRBV4-3 and TRBJ2-7; D perhaps matches TRBD2 (5 bases). The CDR3 is made up of 16 amino acids. V lost 1 base, J lost 3 bases, and 16 bases lay in between. CDR1 LGHNA and CDR2 YSLEER come from the germline V gene. The CDR3 region has the DNA TGCGCCAGCAGCCAAGGGGCCGGAACAGAGGGCTACGAGCAGTACTTC. The encoded protein is CASSQGAGTEGYEQYF.

As concerns this clonotype: A much more abundant neighbour one base away suggests this may be a read error. CDR3 nucleotide sequence: TGCAGCGTTGCTGGCACCGGGGAGCTGTTTTTT. Residues: CSVAGTGELFF. The V gene is TRBV29-1, the J gene TRBJ2-2; D is undetermined. Germline V gives CDR1 SQVTM, CDR2 ANQGSEA. V gave up 4 bases and J gave up 4 bases, with 4 bases separating them. The CDR3 extends over 11 amino acids.